These 28 T cell receptor beta chains came from one sample sequenced in a study of T cell changes during pregnancy in multiple sclerosis. Clones were sequenced by immunoSEQ multiplex PCR, and TCRdb holds only the in-frame ones, with some missing. This table holds 66,000 or so clones, 85% to 90% found once. Specimen: peripheral blood, collected in the first trimester of pregnancy. These receptors originate from a female donor in good health, enrolled as a control in a pregnancy study.

This clone was observed a single time. This chain joins TRBV5-8 and TRBJ2-7; a weak D match, TRBD2 (6 bases). Looked up from germline, CDR1 is SGHTS and CDR2 is YDEGEE. This CDR3 is 14 amino acids long. Trimming took 4 bases from V and 3 from J, leaving 14 bases between them. The DNA of the CDR3 is TGTGCCAGCAGCGCCGGGGGTCTTAACTACGAGCAGTACTTC. Protein: CASSAGGLNYEQYF.

The V call is TRBV13, the J call TRBJ2-7; D not resolved. There are 12 residues in the CDR3. Between the trimmed V and J ends, which lost 3 bases and 0 bases, there was a span of 3 bases. Germline lookup yields CDR1 PRHDT and CDR2 FYEKMQ (reference sequence). The CDR3, as DNA: TGTGCCAGCAGCTTGAGCTCCTACGAGCAGTACTTC. As protein: CASSLSSYEQYF.

The V and J genes are TRBV11-3 and TRBJ2-2; 8 nucleotides align to TRBD2. V trimming: 1 base; J trimming: 7 bases; junction bases outside the gene matches: 2. CDR1 is SGHNT and CDR2 is YENEEA in the germline V gene. The CDR3 totals 14 residues. The CDR3 protein is CASSLGGGHGELFF. DNA for the CDR3: TGTGCCAGCAGCTTAGGCGGGGGGCACGGGGAGCTGTTTTTT.

The CDR3 is CAWSGKGDTEAFF. The CDR3 DNA reads TGTGCCTGGAGTGGGAAGGGGGACACTGAAGCTTTCTTT. The chain recombines TRBV30 with TRBJ1-1; perhaps TRBD1 as D (6 bases). CDR1 is GTSNPN and CDR2 is SVGIG in the germline V gene (reference sequence). This CDR3 is built from 13 residues. V lost 1 base and J lost 3, with 9 bases in between.

The chain joins TRBV4-2 to TRBJ2-7, with 10 bases lining up with TRBD2. CDR3 length: 16 residues. The V gene's germline CDR1 is LGHNA and CDR2 YNFKEQ. V shed 0 bases, J shed 2 bases, and the junction held 4 bases outside the gene matches. The CDR3 sequence is CASSQETLAGAYEQYF. The CDR3 bases are TGTGCCAGCAGCCAAGAGACCCTAGCGGGAGCCTACGAGCAGTACTTC.

This clone was seen just once. The rearrangement joins TRBV9 to TRBJ2-5, with TRBD2 matching 13 bases. The V gene's germline CDR1 is SGDLS and CDR2 YYNGEE. The CDR3 loop spans 16 amino acids. V lost 4 bases to trimming and J lost 4 bases; unmatched junction nucleotides: 7. In DNA form, the CDR3 reads TGTGCCAGCAGCCCTACTAGCGGGGGGGCCTTAGAGACCCAGTACTTC. It is translated as CASSPTSGGALETQYF.

Details on this clone: The junction departs from germline at one end; a sequencing error may be responsible. The chain couples TRBV7-7 to TRBJ2-1; the match to TRBD1 covers 9 bases. The CDR3 contains 17 residues. Germline-derived CDR1 and CDR2 are SSHAT and FNYEAQ (reference sequence). The CDR3: CASSLGLPGQGNNEQFF. CDR3 DNA sequence: TGTGCTAGCAGCTTAGGTCTACCGGGACAGGGAAACAATGAGCAGTTCTTC.

The chain has TRBV4-3 and TRBJ1-5, with D unclear. CDR1 and CDR2 (germline): LGHNA, YSLEER. The V gene lost 0 bases and the J gene lost 3 bases, with 9 bases spanning the gap. The CDR3 loop spans 15 amino acids. DNA for the CDR3: TGCGCCAGCAGCCAAGATTTAAGCTACAATCAGCCCCAGCATTTT. Protein: CASSQDLSYNQPQHF.

This sequence joins TRBV18 and TRBJ1-3; no clear D. The germline gives CDR1 KGHSH, CDR2 LQKENI. Trimming removed 6 bases at V and 0 bases at J, with 15 bases between. This CDR3 comprises 16 residues. CDR3 loop: CASSPLTADSGNTIYF. The CDR3 region has the DNA TGTGCCAGCTCTCCTCTAACAGCCGACTCTGGAAACACCATATATTTT. Full variable domain (outside the CDR3, taken from reference TRBV18 and TRBJ1-3): NAGVMQNPRHLVRRRGQEARLRCSPMKGHSHVYWYRQLPEEGLKFMVYLQKENIIDESGMPKERFSAEFPKEGPSILRIQQVVRGDSAAYFCASSPLTADSGNTIYFGEGSWLTVV.

The CDR3 DNA sequence: TGCGCCAGCAGCCCTAAGGACAACTACGAGCAGTACTTC. Protein product: CASSPKDNYEQYF. The chain is built from TRBV5-1 and TRBJ2-7, with a tentative D call TRBD1 (5 bases). Germline V gene sequence: CDR1 SGHRS, CDR2 YFSETQ. With 4 bases removed from V and 3 bases from J, the gap between germline ends came to 11 bases. The CDR3 totals 13 residues.

The chain recombines TRBV6-1 with TRBJ2-3, with a tentative D call TRBD2 (7 bases). CDR1 is MNHNS, CDR2 SASEGT, per germline. This CDR3 comprises 14 residues. The V end lost 5 bases, the J end lost 7 bases, and 16 bases lay between the germline ends. For the CDR3, the DNA is TGTGCCAGCAGTAGAGGGGGGGTTACGTATACGCAGTATTTT. The encoded protein is CASSRGGVTYTQYF.

This sequence joins TRBV19 and TRBJ1-2; perhaps TRBD1 as D (5 bases). The germline V gene encodes CDR1 LNHDA and CDR2 SQIVND (reference sequence). This CDR3 has 15 residues. V lost 6 bases, J lost 4 bases, and 18 bases lay in between. CDR3 in DNA: TGTGCCAGTAGCCCCCGGGACTCTGCCGGCTATGGCTACACCTTC. Protein product: CASSPRDSAGYGYTF. Full variable domain (missing parts from reference TRBV19 and TRBJ1-2): DGGITQSPKYLFRKEGQNVTLSCEQNLNHDAMYWYRQDPGQGLRLIYYSQIVNDFQKGDIAEGYSVSREKKESFPLTVTSAQKNPTAFYLCASSPRDSAGYGYTFGSGTRLTVV.

The chain links TRBV4-3 to TRBJ1-6, with D possibly being TRBD1 (5 bases). This CDR3 is 14 amino acids long. The V end lost 0 bases, the J end lost 12 bases, and 12 bases lay between the germline ends. CDR1 is LGHNA and CDR2 is YSLEER in the germline V gene. The CDR3 loop is CASSQDRTLQPLHF. The DNA for the CDR3 is TGCGCCAGCAGCCAAGATCGGACACTGCAACCCCTCCACTTT.

In its sample, this clone was seen a few times. The V gene is TRBV4-3, the J gene TRBJ1-2; unclear D gene. In germline, CDR1 is LGHNA, CDR2 YSLEER. There are 14 residues in the CDR3. V lost 0 bases and J lost 1, with 6 bases in between. The CDR3 reads CASSQDRYNYGYTF. Written as DNA, the CDR3 is TGCGCCAGCAGCCAAGATCGGTATAACTATGGCTACACCTTC.

The genes are TRBV6-1 and TRBJ2-3; a possible D gene is TRBD1 (6 bases). Trimming stripped 1 base from V and 2 bases from J, with 7 bases between. This CDR3 region has 14 residues. Germline V gene data show CDR1 as MNHNS and CDR2 as SASEGT. DNA of the CDR3: TGTGCCAGCAGTGAAGACAGGGACACAGATACGCAGTATTTT. Its translation is CASSEDRDTDTQYF.

CDR3 sequence: CASSVGQSNEKLFF. The DNA of the CDR3 is TGTGCCAGCAGCGTAGGCCAGTCTAATGAAAAACTGTTTTTT. The genes are TRBV9 and TRBJ1-4; D is uncertain. V gave up 0 bases and J gave up 3 bases, with 6 bases separating them. Germline values: CDR1 SGDLS, CDR2 YYNGEE. This CDR3 is built from 14 residues.

The V gene is TRBV7-9, the J gene TRBJ1-2, with D perhaps matching TRBD1 (6 bases). This CDR3 contains 16 residues. Per the germline V gene, CDR1 is SEHNR and CDR2 is FQNEAQ (reference sequence). V lost 5 bases to trimming and J lost 1 base, with 17 bases between them. The CDR3 region has the DNA TGTGCCAGCAGCCCCTCCCAGGGGAACTTTAACTATGGCTACACCTTC. Translated: CASSPSQGNFNYGYTF.

This clone has a single count. V gene TRBV5-5 combines with J gene TRBJ1-5; possibly TRBD1 for D (5 bases). V dropped 2 bases and J dropped 5 bases, with 14 bases sitting between them. Germline CDR1 reads SGHKS; CDR2 reads YYEKEE (reference sequence). The CDR3 spans 15 residues. For the CDR3, the DNA is TGTGCCAGCAGCTTATTGCAAGGGACTTATCAGCCCCAGCATTTT. This translates into CASSLLQGTYQPQHF.

The CDR3 is CASSQTGLTTEAFF. The CDR3, as DNA: TGTGCCAGCAGCCAGACAGGGCTGACCACTGAAGCTTTCTTT. The chain is built from TRBV7-3 and TRBJ1-1, with 7 bases lining up with TRBD1. The V gene's germline CDR1 is SGHTA and CDR2 FQGTGA. The CDR3 has 14 amino acids. With V trimmed by 5 bases and J by 4 bases, 7 bases remained unmatched. Using reference TRBV7-3 and TRBJ1-1 for the parts outside the CDR3, the full variable domain is GAGVSQTPSNKVTEKGKYVELRCDPISGHTALYWYRQSLGQGPEFLIYFQGTGAADDSGLPNDRFFAVRPEGSVSTLKIQRTERGDSAVYLCASSQTGLTTEAFFGQGTRLTVV.

The genes are TRBV9 and TRBJ2-7, with TRBD1 matching 9 bases. After removal of 0 bases from V and 4 bases from J, the junction contained 5 bases not matched to a gene. This CDR3 has 15 amino acids. Germline lookup yields CDR1 SGDLS and CDR2 YYNGEE. CDR3 in DNA: TGTGCCAGCAGCGTAGGGGGGACAGGGACATACGAGCAGTACTTC. It is translated as CASSVGGTGTYEQYF.

The DNA for the CDR3 is TGTGCCAGCAGTCAAAACAGGGGTTCCGGGGCCAACGTCCTGACTTTC. As protein: CASSQNRGSGANVLTF. This chain uses TRBV4-2 with TRBJ2-6, with 7 positions matching TRBD1. The CDR3 has 16 residues. In germline, CDR1 is LGHNA, CDR2 YNFKEQ. The trim removed 6 bases at V and 4 bases at J, leaving 9 bases unmatched.

The V and J genes are TRBV6-5 and TRBJ1-4; no reliable D call. Germline CDR1 reads MNHEY; CDR2 reads SVGAGI. CDR3 length equals 15 residues. With 7 bases removed from V and 8 bases from J, the gap between germline ends came to 20 bases. The CDR3 DNA reads as TGTGCCAGCACCTCCCTCAGGAACGGCGGGGAAAAACTGTTTTTT. Its protein product is CASTSLRNGGEKLFF.

The chain recombines TRBV20-1 with TRBJ2-7; no firm D call. Germline CDR1 DFQATT, CDR2 SNEGSKA (reference sequence). V was shortened by 1 base and J by 4 bases, with 5 bases between the two germline ends. The CDR3 is 11 residues long. In DNA form, the CDR3 reads TGCAGTGCTAGAGTTTTATACGAGCAGTACTTC. This sequence encodes CSARVLYEQYF.

The chain employs TRBV27 and TRBJ1-5; TRBD1 matches at 8 bases. This CDR3 is 17 amino acids long. Trimming took 3 bases from V and 1 from J; bases not matched to a gene: 8. CDR1 MNHEY and CDR2 SMNVEV come from the germline V gene (reference sequence). The CDR3 is CASSFYYRQGSNQPQHF. The CDR3 DNA reads TGTGCCAGCAGTTTCTACTACCGACAGGGGAGCAATCAGCCCCAGCATTTT.

DNA for the CDR3: TGCAGCGCTCAAAGGTGGGGGGGGGAGGGGACCCAGTACTTC. It translates to CSAQRWGGEGTQYF. J is TRBJ2-5 and V is TRBV29-1; 7 nucleotides line up with TRBD2. Trimming cost V 7 bases and J 7 bases; bases outside gene matches: 15. The germline CDR1 and CDR2 sequences are SQVTM and ANQGSEA. The CDR3 is 14 amino acids.

This rearrangement joins TRBV5-1 to TRBJ2-7; 7 nucleotides line up with TRBD2. This CDR3 is 16 amino acids long. CDR1 SGHRS and CDR2 YFSETQ come from the germline V gene. J was trimmed by 0 bases and V by 3 bases; bases with no gene match: 9. The CDR3 bases are TGCGCCAGCAGCTGGACGGGGGGACTGAGCTCCTACGAGCAGTACTTC. Encoded protein: CASSWTGGLSSYEQYF. The complete variable domain, with remaining parts taken from reference TRBV5-1 and TRBJ2-7, reads KAGVTQTPRYLIKTRGQQVTLSCSPISGHRSVSWYQQTPGQGLQFLFEYFSETQRNKGNFPGRFSGRQFSNSRSEMNVSTLELGDSALYLCASSWTGGLSSYEQYFGPGTRLTVT.

V gene TRBV6-6 combines with J gene TRBJ2-1, with no clear D. Germline V gene lookup returns CDR1 MNHNY and CDR2 SVGAGI (reference sequence). V shed 6 bases and J shed 5 bases, with 5 bases lying between them. CDR3 length: 11 residues. CDR3 in DNA: TGTGCCAGCAGCCAAAACAATGAGCAGTTCTTC. This gives the protein CASSQNNEQFF.

This clone has only one observation. The J gene is TRBJ2-5, the V gene TRBV5-1, with 8 positions matching TRBD1. This CDR3 has 17 amino acids. The V gene's germline CDR1 is SGHRS and CDR2 YFSETQ. V shed 0 bases, J shed 6 bases, and the junction held 13 bases outside the gene matches. The CDR3 sequence: CASSLGQTGASRQTQYF. The DNA of the CDR3 is TGCGCCAGCAGCTTGGGCCAGACAGGGGCCTCGAGGCAGACCCAGTACTTC.